The source of this T cell receptor beta chain is a study of T cells after yellow fever vaccination. This clonotype was recorded at least ten times. Its antigen remains unknown. General study points: Weaker overall was a secondary response that nonetheless peaked faster, on day 5 versus 15. Of the clonotypes, a small share occurred in both CD4 and CD8 compartments. Most primary-vaccination clones recurred post-booster (around 95% CD4, around 90% CD8).

They built TCR cDNA with 5'RACE template switching, a step that put in a universal primer site and UMIs. TCRdb called the 5' RACE reads again in MiXCR, with one record for every CDR3 protein. Of a few hundred thousand distinct CDR3 sequences in the sample, 3.6% were seen once. Germline V gene lookup returns CDR1 SGHTA and CDR2 FQGTGA. There are 19 residues in the CDR3. V gave up 1 base and J gave up 4 bases; unmatched junction bases: 11. The sequence was collected from a man younger than 35 who received the YFV17D yellow fever vaccine. This chain connects TRBV7-3 to TRBJ2-1; 12 positions agree with TRBD2. The sample consisted of PBMCs, taken on the day of the yellow fever booster vaccination. The CDR3 is CASSLMGLRLAGAYNEQFF. The CDR3 DNA follows: TGTGCCAGCAGCTTAATGGGGCTACGACTAGCGGGGGCATACAATGAGCAGTTCTTC.